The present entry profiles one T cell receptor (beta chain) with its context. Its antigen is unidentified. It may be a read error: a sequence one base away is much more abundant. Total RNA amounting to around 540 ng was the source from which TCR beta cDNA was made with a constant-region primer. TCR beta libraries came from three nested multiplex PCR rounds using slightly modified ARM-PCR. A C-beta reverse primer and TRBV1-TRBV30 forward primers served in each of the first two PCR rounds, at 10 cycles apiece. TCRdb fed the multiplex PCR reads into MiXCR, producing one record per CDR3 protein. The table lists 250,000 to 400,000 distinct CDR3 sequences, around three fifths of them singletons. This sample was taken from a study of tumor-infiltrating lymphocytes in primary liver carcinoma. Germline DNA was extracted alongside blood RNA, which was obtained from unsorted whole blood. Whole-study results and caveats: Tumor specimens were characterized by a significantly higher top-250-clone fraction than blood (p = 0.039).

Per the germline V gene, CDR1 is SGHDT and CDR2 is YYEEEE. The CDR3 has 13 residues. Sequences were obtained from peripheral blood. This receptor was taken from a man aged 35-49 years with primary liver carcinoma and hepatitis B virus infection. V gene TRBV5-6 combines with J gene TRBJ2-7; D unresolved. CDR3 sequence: CVSSSGPTYEQYF. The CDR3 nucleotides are TGTGTCAGCAGCTCCGGGCCCACCTACGAGCAGTACTTC. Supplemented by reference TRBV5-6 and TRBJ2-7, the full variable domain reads DAGVTQSPTHLIKTRGQQVTLRCSPKSGHDTVSWYQQALGQGPQFIFQYYEEEERQRGNFPDRFSGHQFPNYSSELNVNALLLGDSALYLCVSSSGPTYEQYFGPGTRLTVT.